Described below is a single TCR beta chain sequence and its context. The data derive from a study of CD8 T cells in Susac syndrome. TEMRA cells were FACS-enriched and CD8+ and CD4+ T cells negatively isolated. The authors reverse transcribed about 0.45 to 1 ug RNA with random hexamers. One entry per CDR3 protein, called by TCRdb with MiXCR from the immunoSEQ multiplex PCR reads. The repertoire holds about 160,000 distinct CDR3 sequences, with 94% as singletons. The CDR3 is 16 residues long. In germline, CDR1 is LGHDT, CDR2 YNNKEL (reference sequence). V gave up 1 base and J gave up 2 bases, with 15 bases separating them.

The material sequenced was CD4+ T cells from PBMCs. The chain links TRBV3-1 to TRBJ2-7, with D unresolved. This TCR was sampled from a human donor with multiple sclerosis. This CDR3 is CASSQGSWLQTYEQYF. Here the CDR3 DNA reads TGTGCCAGCAGCCAAGGGTCATGGCTTCAGACCTACGAGCAGTACTTC.